This T cell receptor beta chain was sequenced in a study of regulatory T cells in long-lasting Graves disease. General study findings and limits: Persistent disease showed a preference for TRBV28, TRBJ1-2 and TRBJ2-5.

Sequencing libraries for TCR beta were prepared with iRepertoire HTBI primers and Arm-PCR of CDR3 regions. From the multiplex PCR reads, TCRdb called clonotypes with MiXCR, one entry per CDR3 protein. The sample records approximately 400,000 distinct CDR3 sequences, 15% being singletons. The time point denotes: newly diagnosed GD, antithyroid drugs for less than 3 months. From PBMCs, RNA was extracted and then used to make the TCR library. Per American Thyroid Association guidelines, Graves' disease was diagnosed. The patients were drawn from one endocrinology department in Xi'an, China. From each patient, nine milliliters of peripheral blood was drawn and collected into an EDTA anticoagulant tube. Germline values: CDR1 KGHDR, CDR2 SFDVKD. V was clipped by 2 bases and J by 8 bases, with 12 bases between them. The CDR3 totals 14 residues. Notes on this clonotype: Antigen unknown. This clone may be a read error of a much larger clone one base away.

V gene TRBV24-1 combines with J gene TRBJ2-1, with D unresolved. The receptor was isolated from a female donor with Graves disease. The sequences come from peripheral blood mononuclear cells (PBMCs), collected at new diagnosis, from a patient treated with antithyroid drugs. The CDR3 DNA sequence: TGTGCCACCAGTGATTCTACGTCGCTCCATGAGCAGTTCTTC. Amino acids: CATSDSTSLHEQFF.